These T cell receptor beta chains were read from a single sample in a study of T-cell memory formation after mild COVID-19. TCRdb re-called the 5' RACE reads through MiXCR, storing one row per CDR3 protein. The sample includes tens of thousands of distinct CDR3 sequences, 16% of them seen just once. The sample taken for sequencing was PBMCs or a T cell subset sorted from them (not recorded which). These receptors came from an adult woman who had mild COVID-19 (a few samples of this study predate the infection). Cell type and time point are not known. Both conserved end residues are part of each CDR3. The D gene is left open where the match is weak. Size is stated for part of the rows, as once, few or many counts, or as a class when the clone is expanded.

v_gene,d_gene,abundance,j_gene,CDR3aa,CDR3nt
TRBV11-3,TRBD2,few,TRBJ2-5,CASSVSSGGGQETQYF,TGTGCCAGCAGCGTATCTAGCGGGGGAGGCCAAGAGACCCAGTACTTC
TRBV9,-,few,TRBJ2-1,CASSLEGTLYNEQFF,TGTGCCAGCAGCCTGGAGGGTACCCTTTACAATGAGCAGTTCTTC
TRBV24-1,TRBD1,few,TRBJ2-3,CATSDHPGQGVERTDTQYF,TGTGCCACCAGTGATCATCCGGGACAGGGAGTTGAAAGAACAGATACGCAGTATTTT
TRBV5-6,-,-,TRBJ2-1,CASSPGPGSGEQFF,TGTGCCAGCAGCCCGGGACCGGGCTCCGGTGAGCAGTTCTTC
TRBV5-6,TRBD1,-,TRBJ2-5,CASSGGQGTSAAQYF,TGTGCCAGCAGCGGGGGACAGGGAACGTCGGCGGCCCAGTACTTC
TRBV4-1,-,-,TRBJ1-4,CASSQEDSGATNEKLFF,TGCGCCAGCAGCCAGGAAGATTCCGGGGCAACTAATGAAAAACTGTTTTTT
TRBV12-3/TRBV12-4,-,-,TRBJ2-3,CASSRTGLTGTDTQYF,TGTGCCAGCAGCCGCACAGGGCTCACCGGAACAGATACGCAGTATTTT
TRBV5-6,-,few,TRBJ2-4,CASSLFTEAKNIQYF,TGTGCCAGCAGCTTGTTTACTGAAGCCAAAAACATTCAGTACTTC
TRBV6-2/TRBV6-3,TRBD2,few,TRBJ2-1,CASSSVLLAVSYNEQFF,TGTGCCAGCAGTTCCGTACTGCTAGCGGTTTCCTACAATGAGCAGTTCTTC
TRBV9,-,-,TRBJ2-5,CASSVDRVAETQYF,TGTGCCAGCAGCGTAGATCGGGTGGCAGAGACCCAGTACTTC
TRBV7-7,TRBD1,-,TRBJ2-5,CASSLAGGYGETQYF,TGTGCTAGCAGCTTAGCAGGGGGCTATGGAGAGACCCAGTACTTC
TRBV20-1,-,-,TRBJ2-2,CSASPARSVVGELFF,TGCAGTGCTAGTCCAGCGAGGAGTGTGGTCGGGGAGCTGTTTTTT
TRBV7-9,-,few,TRBJ2-6,CASGGQRDSGANVLTF,TGTGCCAGCGGTGGACAGAGAGACTCTGGGGCCAACGTCCTGACTTTC
TRBV29-1,-,many,TRBJ2-7,CSVGWGRLQDEQYF,TGCAGCGTTGGATGGGGCAGGCTCCAGGACGAGCAGTACTTC
TRBV5-1,-,few,TRBJ1-2,CASSSAALGDYGYTF,TGCGCCAGCAGCTCCGCTGCTCTTGGGGACTATGGCTACACCTTC
TRBV20-1,-,few,TRBJ1-1,CSARDPRGMNTEAFF,TGCAGTGCTAGAGATCCGCGGGGAATGAACACTGAAGCTTTCTTT
TRBV20-1,TRBD1,-,TRBJ1-1,CSAGGQGKGNTEAFF,TGCAGTGCGGGGGGACAGGGGAAAGGAAACACTGAAGCTTTCTTT
TRBV6-2/TRBV6-3,TRBD1,few,TRBJ1-5,CASSYSGQGSKWNQPQHF,TGTGCCAGCAGTTACTCGGGACAGGGGTCGAAATGGAATCAGCCCCAGCATTTT
TRBV3-1,-,few,TRBJ2-7,CASSQVPGAHEQYF,TGTGCCAGCAGCCAAGTCCCAGGGGCTCACGAGCAGTACTTC
TRBV29-1,-,few,TRBJ2-1,CSATGESWFEQFF,TGCAGCGCCACGGGAGAGTCTTGGTTTGAGCAGTTCTTC
TRBV20-1,-,few,TRBJ2-2,CSASYGSNTGELFF,TGCAGTGCTAGTTATGGGTCTAACACCGGGGAGCTGTTTTTT
TRBV12-3/TRBV12-4,-,-,TRBJ2-1,CASSYGSGGEQFF,TGTGCCAGCAGTTATGGTAGCGGAGGTGAGCAGTTCTTC
TRBV11-2,TRBD1,few,TRBJ2-2,CASSLRLQGARTGELFF,TGTGCCAGCAGCCTCAGACTACAGGGGGCGCGCACCGGGGAGCTGTTTTTT
TRBV29-1,TRBD1,few,TRBJ2-2,CSVRDRTVTGELFF,TGCAGCGTGCGGGACAGGACCGTCACCGGGGAGCTGTTTTTT
TRBV7-9,-,-,TRBJ2-3,CASSDRSGGADTQYF,TGTGCCAGCAGCGATAGATCCGGGGGAGCAGATACGCAGTATTTT
TRBV7-7,-,-,TRBJ1-1,CASSPMLYNTEAFF,TGTGCTAGCAGCCCTATGTTGTATAACACTGAAGCTTTCTTT
TRBV7-2,-,few,TRBJ1-2,CASSLDISGNYGYTF,TGTGCCAGCAGCTTAGACATATCCGGGAACTATGGCTACACCTTC
TRBV29-1,TRBD2,few,TRBJ2-1,CSASGLENYNEQFF,TGCAGCGCCTCGGGACTAGAAAATTACAATGAGCAGTTCTTC
TRBV12-3/TRBV12-4,TRBD2,-,TRBJ2-2,CASSPGGLAGPRTGELFF,TGTGCCAGCAGCCCAGGGGGACTAGCGGGACCCCGGACCGGGGAGCTGTTTTTT
TRBV21-1,-,few,TRBJ2-7,CASSKVGLAGGGEQYF,TGTGCCAGCAGCAAAGTCGGCCTAGCGGGAGGGGGGGAGCAGTACTTC
TRBV11-2,-,-,TRBJ1-1,CASSFTGVLDTEAFF,TGTGCCAGCAGCTTTACAGGTGTACTGGACACTGAAGCTTTCTTT
TRBV4-3,TRBD2,-,TRBJ2-1,CASSPGLAGPNNEQFF,TGCGCCAGCAGCCCGGGACTAGCGGGACCCAACAATGAGCAGTTCTTC
TRBV7-9,-,many,TRBJ2-3,CASSLGQTSTDTQYF,TGTGCCAGCAGCCTCGGACAGACTAGCACAGATACGCAGTATTTT
TRBV7-9,TRBD1,few,TRBJ1-1,CASRVVQGAGTEAFF,TGTGCCAGCAGAGTAGTCCAGGGGGCGGGCACTGAAGCTTTCTTT
TRBV2,-,few,TRBJ2-7,CASSEALGRGEQYF,TGTGCCAGCAGTGAAGCGCTTGGCAGGGGCGAGCAGTACTTC
TRBV19,-,few,TRBJ2-7,CASSMIDRPYEQYF,TGTGCCAGTAGTATGATCGATAGGCCCTACGAGCAGTACTTC
TRBV19,-,-,TRBJ1-1,CASSIGGPEAFF,TGTGCCAGTAGTATAGGAGGGCCTGAAGCTTTCTTT
TRBV7-2,TRBD1,-,TRBJ1-2,CASSFGDRGHYGYTF,TGTGCCAGCAGCTTTGGGGACAGGGGACACTATGGCTACACCTTC
TRBV5-1,TRBD2,many,TRBJ2-1,CASSFSGGFPNEQFF,TGCGCCAGCAGCTTTAGCGGGGGGTTTCCCAATGAGCAGTTCTTC
TRBV25-1,-,many,TRBJ2-1,CASSLRDEQFF,TGTGCCAGCAGTTTAAGGGATGAGCAGTTCTTC